These T cell receptor beta chains were read from a single sample in a study of T cells in Graves' hyperthyroidism and ophthalmopathy. One entry per CDR3 protein results from TCRdb running MiXCR on the multiplex PCR reads. The table has under 450,000 distinct CDR3 sequences, approximately 13% seen once. The specimen sequenced was blood. Receptor source: a man aged 25 to 45 with Graves' hyperthyroidism that later progressed to Graves' ophthalmopathy. Both conserved end residues are part of each CDR3. D genes are given only for firm matches. Only some rows state a clone size, as once, few, many or a class for expanded clones.

TRBV2	many	.	TRBJ1-6	TGTGCCAGCAGTGAAGATCCCGCAAGAGGTAATTCACCCCTCCACTTT	CASSEDPARGNSPLHF
TRBV6-1	.	.	TRBJ2-3	TGTGCCAGCAGGGAAAGACAGGCCTTGGGCACAGATACGCAGTATTTT	CASRERQALGTDTQYF
TRBV5-1	many	.	TRBJ1-2	TGCGCCAGCAGCTTGGAGGCGGAGGGCTATGGCTACACCTTC	CASSLEAEGYGYTF
TRBV3-1	.	TRBD2	TRBJ2-5	TGTGCCAGCAGCCGAGCGGGGCCGTGGGAGACCCAGTACTTC	CASSRAGPWETQYF
TRBV7-2	.	TRBD1	TRBJ2-2	TGTGCCAGCAGCTTAGGAGGACAGGGCGTAACCGGGGAGCTGTTTTTT	CASSLGGQGVTGELFF
TRBV12-3/TRBV12-4	many	TRBD2	TRBJ2-3	TGTGCCAGCAGTACCCTGTCAATAATCTCCAGCTTAGGGGAGGGGCGCACAGATACGCAGTATTTT	CASSTLSIISSLGEGRTDTQYF
TRBV11-3	many	.	TRBJ2-7	TGTGCCAGCAGACTGGACAGCTCCTACGAGCAGTACTTC	CASRLDSSYEQYF
TRBV12-3/TRBV12-4	few	.	TRBJ1-6	TGTGCCAGCAGGGACAGTTCCCGTTCACCCCTCCACTTT	CASRDSSRSPLHF
TRBV28	many	.	TRBJ1-5	TGTGCCAGCAGATCTCCAGGGGGCAATCAGCCCCAGCATTTT	CASRSPGGNQPQHF
TRBV5-6	many	.	TRBJ1-1	TGTGCCAGCAGCTCGGCGGCGTCGAACACTGAAGCTTTCTTT	CASSSAASNTEAFF
TRBV7-6	few	.	TRBJ1-1	TGTGCCAGCAGCTTAGAAGCAGAGAACACTGAAGCTTTCTTT	CASSLEAENTEAFF
TRBV7-8	.	.	TRBJ2-5	TGTGCCAGCAGCTTACGCGGGGTAATGGGAGAGACCCAGTACTTC	CASSLRGVMGETQYF
TRBV13	.	.	TRBJ1-4	TGTGCCAGCAGCGTAGGCGGGGGCTCGGGTGAAAAACTGTTTTTT	CASSVGGGSGEKLFF
TRBV12-3/TRBV12-4	.	TRBD1	TRBJ1-2	TGTGCCAGCAGTTTGGGACAGGTTCCCTATGGCTACACCTTC	CASSLGQVPYGYTF
TRBV28	many	.	TRBJ1-5	TGTGCCAGCAGTCCATTAGGCCAGGGAACGAGTCAGCCCCAGCATTTT	CASSPLGQGTSQPQHF
TRBV12-3/TRBV12-4	many	TRBD1	TRBJ1-1	TGTGCCAGCAGTTCGGGCGACAGGGGGGCTTTCTTT	CASSSGDRGAFF
TRBV5-5	many	.	TRBJ2-1	TGTGCCAGCAGCCCGGACTTCAGCTCCTACAATGAGCAGTTCTTC	CASSPDFSSYNEQFF
TRBV11-2	many	TRBD1	TRBJ2-7	TGTGCCAGCAGCTTCTGGGACAGGGGCTACGAGCAGTACTTC	CASSFWDRGYEQYF
TRBV27	many	TRBD2	TRBJ2-1	TGTGCCAGCGGTGGACTAGGAAACAATGAGCAGTTCTTC	CASGGLGNNEQFF
TRBV11-2	many	.	TRBJ2-3	TGTGCCAGCAGCTTAAGGACTACCTACACAGATACGCAGTATTTT	CASSLRTTYTDTQYF
TRBV28	many	TRBD1	TRBJ1-1	TGTGCCAGCAGAAAACAGGGGGATCGTATCACTGAAGCTTTCTTT	CASRKQGDRITEAFF
TRBV30	.	TRBD1	TRBJ2-1	TGTGCCCTTACAGGGGCGAGCTCCTACAATGAGCAGTTCTTC	CALTGASSYNEQFF
TRBV6-5	many	.	TRBJ2-7	TGTGCCAGCAGTTACTCTGGGGGTTTTAGCTCCTACGAGCAGTACTTC	CASSYSGGFSSYEQYF
TRBV9	.	.	TRBJ1-5	TGTGCCAGCAGCGTAGGGGGGACCGCGACCCAGCATTTT	CASSVGGTATQHF
TRBV28	many	.	TRBJ1-1	TGTGCCAGCAGTTTAGGAAGGGGTCTGATGAACACTGAAGCTTTCTTT	CASSLGRGLMNTEAFF
TRBV5-1	many	.	TRBJ2-3	TGCGCCAGCAGCTTCTGGAGGGGGGATACGCAGTATTTT	CASSFWRGDTQYF
TRBV9	.	TRBD1	TRBJ2-7	TGTGCCAGCAGCGTAGGGACAGGGCACTACGAGCAGTACTTC	CASSVGTGHYEQYF
TRBV29-1	few	TRBD2	TRBJ2-5	TGCAGCGTTGGCTCTTGGGGGGGAGCGGAGACCCAGTACTTC	CSVGSWGGAETQYF
TRBV20-1	.	TRBD2	TRBJ2-3	TGCAGTGCGGCAGATAAAGCGGGGGAGAACACAGATACGCAGTATTTT	CSAADKAGENTDTQYF
TRBV28	many	TRBD1	TRBJ1-5	TGTGCCAGCAATGACAGGGTGGGCAATCAGCCCCAGCATTTT	CASNDRVGNQPQHF
TRBV7-9	once	TRBD1	TRBJ2-7	TGTGCCAGCAGCTTAGCCCGGACAGGGAAGGGGATGACGACGTACTTC	CASSLARTGKGMTTYF
TRBV29-1	few	TRBD2	TRBJ2-1	TGCAGCGCCGAACTAGCGGGGGTTGTTTTTTACAATGAGCAGTTCTTC	CSAELAGVVFYNEQFF
TRBV5-1	many	.	TRBJ1-1	TGCGCCAGCAGCTGGTCGGGGGGCACTGAAGCTTTCTTT	CASSWSGGTEAFF
TRBV30	many	TRBD1	TRBJ1-6	TGTGCCTGGAGCGGACAGGGGGCTTCACCCCTCCACTTT	CAWSGQGASPLHF
TRBV7-2	many	TRBD1	TRBJ2-7	TGTGCCAGCAGCTATTACAGGGGCTCCTACGAGCAGTACTTC	CASSYYRGSYEQYF
TRBV18	many	.	TRBJ2-2	TGTGCCAGCTCACCAGTGACCGGGGAGCTGTTTTTT	CASSPVTGELFF
TRBV12-3/TRBV12-4	many	.	TRBJ2-7	TGTGCCAGCAGTGTGACAGGTACGGCCTACGAGCAGTACTTC	CASSVTGTAYEQYF
TRBV6-2/TRBV6-3	many	.	TRBJ1-1	TGTGCCAGCAGTTACCCGTTTAACACTGAAGCTTTCTTT	CASSYPFNTEAFF
TRBV29-1	many	TRBD2	TRBJ2-1	TGCAGCGTTGGTGGGACTAGCGGGGGGGCCTCCAATGAGCAGTTCTTC	CSVGGTSGGASNEQFF
TRBV7-2	once	TRBD1	TRBJ2-5	TGTGCCAGCAGCTTAACAGGGGGCGCACAGACCCAGTACTTC	CASSLTGGAQTQYF
TRBV7-2	many	TRBD2	TRBJ2-1	TGTGCCAGCAGCTTAATTTCGGGACTAGCGATCAATGAGCAGTTCTTC	CASSLISGLAINEQFF
TRBV6-5	few	TRBD1	TRBJ1-2	TGTGCCAGCAGTTACCGGCGGGGGACAGGACCTAACTATGGCTACACCTTC	CASSYRRGTGPNYGYTF
TRBV6-1	few	.	TRBJ2-5	TGTGCCAGCAGTGAATTCCCAGGGAGAGAGACCCAGTACTTC	CASSEFPGRETQYF
TRBV24-1	few	.	TRBJ1-1	TGTGCCACCAGTGATGGACCGGGGCCGGACACTGAAGCTTTCTTT	CATSDGPGPDTEAFF
TRBV5-6	few	.	TRBJ2-7	TGTGCCAGCAGCTCCACGTCCAAGGGCTACGAGCAGTACTTC	CASSSTSKGYEQYF